The present T cell receptor (beta chain) was sequenced within a study of memory CD4+ T cells and cytomegalovirus serostatus (dated by TCRdb to between 2019 and 2020). Regarding the complete study: The 33 healthy Belgian adults in the cohort included 9 who were CMV seropositive and 24 who were CMV seronegative. To replicate a published TCR-based CMV serostatus classifier, the study sequenced CD4+ memory TCRbeta repertoires from a Belgian cohort whose cytomegalovirus serostatus was known. General findings and caveats noted by the study authors: Only CD4+CD45RO+ memory cells were sequenced, unlike the original study, which covered naive and memory CD4+ and CD8+ populations. A median bootstrapped AUC of approximately 0.95 with a 95% CI of 0.76-1.00 was achieved on the Belgian cohort by the original-framework classifier. For predicting CMV serostatus, the median bootstrapped AUC was about 0.94 using the original framework and less than 0.93 using a US-trained random forest. Results were interpreted as suggesting that the CMV-associated TCR signature is largely present in the CD4+ memory repertoire. Of 170 or so previously reported CMV-associated TCRbeta sequences, approximately 70 appeared in the CD4+ memory repertoires, each in one to five individuals.

Genomic DNA was extracted from sorted cells with the Quick-DNA Microprep Kit. Amplification of TCRbeta DNA was done with the immunoSEQ hsTCRbeta kit, following the protocol from the manufacturer. An Illumina MiSeq instrument was used to sequence the TCRbeta libraries. The authors' pipeline ran thus. Once out-of-frame sequences had been removed, 2 million to 2.5 million distinct TCRbeta sequences were left, which works out to an average of roughly 67,000 per individual. Two values were used to score each individual: the count of some 150 previously reported CMV-associated TCRbeta sequences and the total count of productive distinct TCRbeta sequences. A beta-binomial model was reimplemented in Python, and scikit-learn random forests with default parameters were trained on US cohort data. On the Belgian cohort, classifier performance was reported as the median AUC, along with percentile confidence intervals, across 10,000 bootstrap iterations. What TCRdb holds here is the immuneACCESS table cut down to in-frame rearrangements. Part of the clones is not present; checked against another copy, under half of the missing clones reflect an unresolved V gene, and the others are unexplained. The DNA was the basis for D and trimming; V, J and clone size are from that table. Within this sample are about 46,000 clones, with approximately 78% of them counted one time only. The top ten clonotypes cover around 0.94% of the sample.

A FACSAria II was used to sort memory CD4+ T cells, defined as single viable CD3+CD4+CD8-CD45RO+ cells. CMV serostatus was determined using a Roche Elecsys assay that detects serum IgG against CMV pp150, pp28, p38 and p52. Following thawing, total CD4+ T cells were enriched through positive selection using CD4 magnetic microbeads. Samples originated from another study that specifically interrogated the CD4+ T cell memory repertoire. Peripheral blood mononuclear cells were isolated and cryopreserved following standard operating procedures; serum was stored at -80 °C. Staining used CD3-PerCP (BW264/56), CD4-APC (RPA-T4), CD45RO-PE (UCHT1) and CD8-Pacific Orange (3B5) antibodies, with Sytox blue excluding non-viable cells. As to this clone: No antigen is known for it. The record has no base qualities; no much larger clone is one base away.

The sequencing input was memory CD4+ T cells from blood. This TCR was recovered from an adult in good health and CMV-seronegative.

The sequenced DNA: TGTGCCAGCAGTGAAGCGCTTTTAGCCAAAAACATTCAGTACTTC. Its amino acids are CASSEALLAKNIQYF. The sequence is built from TRBV6-1 and TRBJ2-4, with an unclear D gene assignment. From a lookup of the germline V gene, CDR1 and CDR2 are MNHNS and SASEGT. V was cut back by 0 bases and J by 0 bases, leaving a gap of 6 bases between them. The CDR3 runs 15 amino acids, cysteine and phenylalanine included. Only the CDR3 region is kept as DNA, spanning 45 bases read in frame from base 1.